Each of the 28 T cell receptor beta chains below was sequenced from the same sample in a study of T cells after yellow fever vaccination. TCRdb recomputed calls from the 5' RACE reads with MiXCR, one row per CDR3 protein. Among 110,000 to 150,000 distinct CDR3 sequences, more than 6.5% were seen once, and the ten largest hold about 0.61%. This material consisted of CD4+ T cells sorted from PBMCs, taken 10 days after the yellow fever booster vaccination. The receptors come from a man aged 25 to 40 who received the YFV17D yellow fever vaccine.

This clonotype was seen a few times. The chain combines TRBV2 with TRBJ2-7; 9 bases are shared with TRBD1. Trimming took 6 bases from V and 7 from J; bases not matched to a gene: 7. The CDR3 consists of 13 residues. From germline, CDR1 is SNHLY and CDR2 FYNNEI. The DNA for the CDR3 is TGTGCCAGCAGCTCAACAGGGGGCGTTGAGCAGTACTTC. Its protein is CASSSTGGVEQYF.

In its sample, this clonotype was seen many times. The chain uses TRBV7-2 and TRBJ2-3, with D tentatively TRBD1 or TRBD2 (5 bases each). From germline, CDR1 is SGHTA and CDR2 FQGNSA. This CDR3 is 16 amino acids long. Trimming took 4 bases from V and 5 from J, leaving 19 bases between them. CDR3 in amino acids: CASSWDGGSSRDTQYF. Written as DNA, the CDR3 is TGTGCCAGCAGCTGGGATGGGGGTTCATCCCGAGATACGCAGTATTTT.

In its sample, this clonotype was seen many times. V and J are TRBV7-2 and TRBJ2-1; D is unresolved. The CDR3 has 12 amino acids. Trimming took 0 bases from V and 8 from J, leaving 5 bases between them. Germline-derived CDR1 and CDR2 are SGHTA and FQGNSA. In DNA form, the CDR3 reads TGTGCCAGCAGCTTAGCGGTGGATGAGCAGTTCTTC. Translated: CASSLAVDEQFF.

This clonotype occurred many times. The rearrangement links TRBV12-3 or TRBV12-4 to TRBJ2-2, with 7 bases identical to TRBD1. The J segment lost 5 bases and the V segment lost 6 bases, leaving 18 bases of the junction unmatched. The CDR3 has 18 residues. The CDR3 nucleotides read TGTGCCAGCAGCTCCTGGTTCACAGGGGATCATAGGACCGGGGAGCTGTTTTTT. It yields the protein CASSSWFTGDHRTGELFF.

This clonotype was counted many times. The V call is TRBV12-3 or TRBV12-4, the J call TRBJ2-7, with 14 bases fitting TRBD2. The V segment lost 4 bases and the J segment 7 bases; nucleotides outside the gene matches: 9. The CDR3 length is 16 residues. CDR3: CASSSRTSGRSGEQYF. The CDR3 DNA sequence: TGTGCCAGCAGTTCGAGGACTAGCGGGAGGAGTGGGGAGCAGTACTTC.

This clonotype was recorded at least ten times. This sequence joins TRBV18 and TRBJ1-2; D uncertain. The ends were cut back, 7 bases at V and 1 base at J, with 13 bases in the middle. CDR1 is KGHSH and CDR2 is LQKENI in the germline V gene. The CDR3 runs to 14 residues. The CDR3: CASFASAGNYGYTF. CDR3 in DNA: TGTGCCAGCTTCGCAAGCGCGGGTAACTATGGCTACACCTTC.

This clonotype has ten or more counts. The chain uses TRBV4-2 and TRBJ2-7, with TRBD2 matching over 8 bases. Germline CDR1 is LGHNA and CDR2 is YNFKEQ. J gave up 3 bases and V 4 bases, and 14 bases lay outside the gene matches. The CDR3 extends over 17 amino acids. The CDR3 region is CASSLRRKTSGSYEQYF. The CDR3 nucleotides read TGTGCCAGCAGCCTACGACGGAAAACTAGCGGAAGCTACGAGCAGTACTTC.

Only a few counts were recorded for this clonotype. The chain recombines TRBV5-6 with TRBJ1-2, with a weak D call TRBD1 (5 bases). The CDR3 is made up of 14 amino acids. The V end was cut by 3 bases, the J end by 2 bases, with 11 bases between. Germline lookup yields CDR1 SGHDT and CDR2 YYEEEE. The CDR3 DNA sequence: TGTGCCAGCAGCTGGGGGACCGAGAACTATGGCTACACCTTC. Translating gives CASSWGTENYGYTF.

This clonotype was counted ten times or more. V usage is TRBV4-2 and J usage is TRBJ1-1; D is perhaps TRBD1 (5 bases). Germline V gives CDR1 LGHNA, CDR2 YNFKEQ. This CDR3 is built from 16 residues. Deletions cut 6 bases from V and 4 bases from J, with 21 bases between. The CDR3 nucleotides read TGTGCCAGCAGATATTCGGTAGCAGGGTGGTCCACTGAAGCTTTCTTT. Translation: CASRYSVAGWSTEAFF.

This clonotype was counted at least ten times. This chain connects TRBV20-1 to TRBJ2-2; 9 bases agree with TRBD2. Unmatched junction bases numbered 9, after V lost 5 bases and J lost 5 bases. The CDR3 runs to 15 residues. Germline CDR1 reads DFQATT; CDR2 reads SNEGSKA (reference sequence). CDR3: CSASKKSGRTGELFF. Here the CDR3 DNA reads TGCAGTGCTTCTAAAAAGAGCGGGAGGACCGGGGAGCTGTTTTTT.

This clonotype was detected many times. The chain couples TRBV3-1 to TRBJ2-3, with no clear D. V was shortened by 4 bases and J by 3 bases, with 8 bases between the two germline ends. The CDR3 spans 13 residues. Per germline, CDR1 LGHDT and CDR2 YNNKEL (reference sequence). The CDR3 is CASSPSPTDTQYF. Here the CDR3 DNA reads TGTGCCAGCAGCCCCAGTCCGACAGATACGCAGTATTTT.

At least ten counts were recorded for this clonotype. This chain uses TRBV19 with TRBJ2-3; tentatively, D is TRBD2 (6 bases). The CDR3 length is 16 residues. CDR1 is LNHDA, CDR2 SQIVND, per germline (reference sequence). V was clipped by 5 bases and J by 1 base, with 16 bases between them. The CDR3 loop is CASSVTWGGGTDTQYF. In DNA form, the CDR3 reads TGTGCCAGTAGTGTAACCTGGGGAGGTGGCACAGATACGCAGTATTTT.

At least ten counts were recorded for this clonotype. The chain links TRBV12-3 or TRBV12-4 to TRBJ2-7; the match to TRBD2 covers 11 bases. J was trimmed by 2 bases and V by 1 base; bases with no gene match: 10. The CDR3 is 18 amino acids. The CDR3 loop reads CASSLGVTSGRTTYEQYF. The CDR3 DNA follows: TGTGCCAGCAGTTTAGGGGTTACTAGCGGGAGAACGACCTACGAGCAGTACTTC.

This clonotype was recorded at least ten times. CDR3 residues: CSANTRSGSSYEQYF. DNA for the CDR3: TGCAGTGCTAATACTAGGAGCGGGAGCTCCTACGAGCAGTACTTC. This chain uses TRBV20-1 with TRBJ2-7; 8 bases are a match to TRBD2. The J segment lost 0 bases and the V segment lost 4 bases, leaving 8 bases of the junction unmatched. The CDR3 has 15 residues. Germline CDR1 is DFQATT and CDR2 is SNEGSKA (reference sequence).

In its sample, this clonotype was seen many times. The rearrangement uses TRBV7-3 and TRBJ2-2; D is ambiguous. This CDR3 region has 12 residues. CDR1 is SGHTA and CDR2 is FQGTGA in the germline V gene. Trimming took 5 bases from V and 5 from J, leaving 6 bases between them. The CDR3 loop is CASSATTGELFF. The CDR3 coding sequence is TGTGCCAGCAGCGCCACGACCGGGGAGCTGTTTTTT.

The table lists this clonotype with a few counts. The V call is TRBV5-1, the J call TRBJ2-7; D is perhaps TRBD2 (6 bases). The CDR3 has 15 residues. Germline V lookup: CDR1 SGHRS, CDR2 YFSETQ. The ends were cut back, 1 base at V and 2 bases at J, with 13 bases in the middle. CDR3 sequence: CASSLPGVGAYEQYF. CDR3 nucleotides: TGCGCCAGCAGCTTGCCGGGGGTCGGAGCCTACGAGCAGTACTTC.

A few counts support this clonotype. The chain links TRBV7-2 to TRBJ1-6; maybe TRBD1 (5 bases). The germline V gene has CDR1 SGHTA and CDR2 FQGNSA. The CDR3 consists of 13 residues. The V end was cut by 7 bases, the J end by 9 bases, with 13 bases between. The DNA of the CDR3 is TGTGCCAGCACTCTGGGTGGGACTTCACCCCTCCACTTT. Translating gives CASTLGGTSPLHF.

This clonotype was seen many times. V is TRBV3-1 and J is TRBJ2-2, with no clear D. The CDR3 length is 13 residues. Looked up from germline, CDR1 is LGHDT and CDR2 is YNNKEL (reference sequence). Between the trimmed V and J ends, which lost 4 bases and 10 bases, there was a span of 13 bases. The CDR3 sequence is CASSPSYIPELFF. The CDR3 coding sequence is TGTGCCAGCAGCCCCTCGTACATCCCGGAGCTGTTTTTT.

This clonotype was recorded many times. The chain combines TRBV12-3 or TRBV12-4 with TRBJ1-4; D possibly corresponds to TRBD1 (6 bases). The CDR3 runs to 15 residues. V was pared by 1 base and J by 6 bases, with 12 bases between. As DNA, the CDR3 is TGTGCCAGCAGTTTAGGAGGGGGGTCTGATGAAAAACTGTTTTTT. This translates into CASSLGGGSDEKLFF.

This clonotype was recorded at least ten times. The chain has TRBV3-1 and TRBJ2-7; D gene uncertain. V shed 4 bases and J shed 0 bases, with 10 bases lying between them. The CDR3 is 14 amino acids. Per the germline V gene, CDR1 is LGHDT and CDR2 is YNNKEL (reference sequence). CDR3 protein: CASSPQRTSYEQYF. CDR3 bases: TGTGCCAGCAGCCCCCAACGGACCTCCTACGAGCAGTACTTC.

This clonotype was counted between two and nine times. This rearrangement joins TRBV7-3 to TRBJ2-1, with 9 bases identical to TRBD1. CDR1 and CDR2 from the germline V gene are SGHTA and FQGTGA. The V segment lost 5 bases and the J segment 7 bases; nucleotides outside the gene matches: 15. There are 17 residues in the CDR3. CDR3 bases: TGTGCCAGCAGCCCGGACAGGGGCGACGAGGGGGGGAATGAGCAGTTCTTC. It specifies CASSPDRGDEGGNEQFF.

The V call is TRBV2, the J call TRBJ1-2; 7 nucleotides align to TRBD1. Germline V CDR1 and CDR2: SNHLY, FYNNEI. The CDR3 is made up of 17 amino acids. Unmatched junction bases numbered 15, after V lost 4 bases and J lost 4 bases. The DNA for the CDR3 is TGTGCCAGCAGTGCTGACAGGGCCCCAACGAGTCTCTATGGCTACACCTTC. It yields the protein CASSADRAPTSLYGYTF.

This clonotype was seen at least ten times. Here the CDR3 reads CAWSVPLQTQYF. In nucleotides, the CDR3 is TGTGCCTGGAGTGTACCCCTCCAGACGCAGTACTTC. J is TRBJ2-7 and V is TRBV30; D gene unclear. V lost 0 bases to trimming and J lost 9 bases, with 12 bases between them. This CDR3 spans 12 amino acids. Germline loops: CDR1 GTSNPN, CDR2 SVGIG (reference sequence).

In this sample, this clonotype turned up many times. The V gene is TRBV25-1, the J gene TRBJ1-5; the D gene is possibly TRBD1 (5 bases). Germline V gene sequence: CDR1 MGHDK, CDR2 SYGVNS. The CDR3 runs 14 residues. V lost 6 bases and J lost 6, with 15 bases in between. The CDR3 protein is CASSDQGLFQPQHF. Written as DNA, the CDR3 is TGTGCCAGCAGCGATCAGGGTTTGTTTCAGCCCCAGCATTTT. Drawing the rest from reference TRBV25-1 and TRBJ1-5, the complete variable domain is EADIYQTPRYLVIGTGKKITLECSQTMGHDKMYWYQQDPGMELHLIHYSYGVNSTEKGDLSSESTVSRIRTEHFPLTLESARPSHTSQYLCASSDQGLFQPQHFGDGTRLSIL.

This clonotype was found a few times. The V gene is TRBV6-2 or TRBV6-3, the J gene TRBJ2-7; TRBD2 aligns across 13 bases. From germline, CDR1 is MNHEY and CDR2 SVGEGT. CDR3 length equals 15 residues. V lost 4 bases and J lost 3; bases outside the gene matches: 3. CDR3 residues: CASSSGLAGFYEQYF. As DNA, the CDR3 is TGTGCCAGCAGTTCGGGACTAGCGGGGTTCTACGAGCAGTACTTC.

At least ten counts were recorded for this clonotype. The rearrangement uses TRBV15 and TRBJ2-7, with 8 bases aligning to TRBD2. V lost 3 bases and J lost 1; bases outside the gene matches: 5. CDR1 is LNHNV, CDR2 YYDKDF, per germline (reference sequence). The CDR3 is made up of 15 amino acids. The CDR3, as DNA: TGTGCCACCAGCAGGGCCATAGCGGGATCCTACGAGCAGTACTTC. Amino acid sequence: CATSRAIAGSYEQYF.

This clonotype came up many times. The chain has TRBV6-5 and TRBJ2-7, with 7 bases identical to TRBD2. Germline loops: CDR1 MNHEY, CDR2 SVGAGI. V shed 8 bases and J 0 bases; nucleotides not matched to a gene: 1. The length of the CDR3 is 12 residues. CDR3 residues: CASRGSSYEQYF. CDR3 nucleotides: TGTGCCAGCCGCGGGAGCTCCTACGAGCAGTACTTC.

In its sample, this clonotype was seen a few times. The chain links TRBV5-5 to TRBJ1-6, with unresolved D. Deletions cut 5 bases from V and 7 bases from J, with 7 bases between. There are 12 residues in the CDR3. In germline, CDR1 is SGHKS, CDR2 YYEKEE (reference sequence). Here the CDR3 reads CASSYMNSPLHF. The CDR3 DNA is TGTGCCAGCAGTTATATGAATTCACCCCTCCACTTT.